This TCR beta chain was found in a study of tumor-infiltrating lymphocytes in primary liver carcinoma (TCRdb year 2017). About the investigation overall: Hepatocellular carcinoma (four) or combined HCC and intrahepatic cholangiocarcinoma (one) was present in the five patients, who were three men and two women aged 30 to 69 years. The five patients had tumors of stage T1-T3 N0M0, with maximum diameters ranging from 4.2 to 10 cm. Roughly 3.5 to 7.5 million productive TCRbeta reads were obtained per sample, and no significant difference in read depth was found between tissue types. Across five regions of each liver tumor, along with adjacent normal tissue and blood, the study brought together TCRbeta repertoire sequencing, expression microarrays and whole-exome sequencing. A total of about 35 specimens from 5 patients, comprising some 25 tumor regions, 5 adjacent noncancerous liver tissues and 5 peripheral blood samples, were covered by TCRbeta repertoire sequencing. Agilent mRNA microarray profiling was performed on the roughly 27 tumor region samples to relate TCRbeta repertoire diversity to the local molecular phenotype. Repertoires from technical replicates were highly reproducible, with mean shared-clone rates near 0.89 and correlation coefficients above 0.98. Study-wide findings and limitations: Because the samples were bulk and unsorted, CD4+ and CD8+ T cell repertoires could not be compared. Repertoire overlap was found to be higher between tumor regions (mean around 35%) than between tumor-adjacent (17%) or tumor-blood (about 15%) pairs, consistent with antigen-driven expansion. Only the TCR beta chain was sequenced, so true repertoire diversity is likely underestimated because unpaired alpha chains were not captured. Compared with blood, tumors had a significantly larger share of the repertoire taken up by the top 250 clones (p = 0.039). Only about 7.5-25% of top clones were present in all five regions of a tumor, suggesting spatial heterogeneity of tumor-infiltrating T cells. Only 4 or 5 patients were included in the study, and the authors note that the findings should be validated in a larger study.

Starting from about 550 ng total RNA, TCRbeta-specific cDNA was produced by reverse transcription with a constant-region primer and ProtoScript II reverse transcriptase. The TCRbeta libraries were prepared through three rounds of nested multiplex PCR following a slightly modified ARM-PCR procedure. Each of the first two PCR rounds ran for roughly 9 cycles using multiplex TRBV1-TRBV30 forward primers together with a Cbeta reverse primer. Sample barcodes and Illumina adapters were attached in a final 25-cycle PCR using Deep VentR polymerase. Amplicons of 200-500 bp were gel-purified with a QIAquick gel extraction kit before sequencing. An Illumina HiSeq 2500 was used to sequence the TCRbeta amplicons with 250-bp paired-end reads. The source study handled its data this way. To recover full CDR3 sequences, reads were quality-trimmed using Trimmomatic v0.33 and paired reads were then merged using FLASH v1.2.11. V, D and J germline segments were assigned to the rearranged TCRbeta sequences using MiGEC v1.2.1b. Clonotype statistics and Shannon-Wiener diversity indices were calculated with VDJtools v1.0.0. To reduce sampling bias, subsequent analyses other than the diversity analysis used only the 250 most abundant clonotypes in each sample. TCRdb reprocessed the public reads (quality trimming at Q25 with fastp, clone calling with MiXCR) and kept in-frame beta chains. Under each unique CDR3 protein, matching rows form one entry showing the most common genes and DNA. None of the V and J calls come from the authors' own analysis; TCRdb made them. Within this sample are about 210,000 distinct CDR3 sequences, with roughly 80% of them counted one time only. Of the sample, around a sixth is held by the ten largest clones.

A word on this clonotype: Its antigen remains unidentified. The junction does not match germline at one end; this may be a read error.

Without any cell sorting, total RNA and DNA were extracted together from about 20-30 mg of bulk tissue using the AllPrep DNA/RNA mini kit. Surgical resection was performed in China between November 2015 and early 2016 on about 5 patients with histopathologically diagnosed primary liver carcinoma. Chronic HBV infection was present in the patients, and the patients were treatment-naive at sampling. Five spatially separated regions were sampled from each tumor: the superior, inferior, left-lateral and right-lateral poles, plus the tumor centre. Histology showed that every tumor sample contained more than 80% viable tumor cells. Each fresh piece of tumor and adjacent tissue was cut in two, with one half stored in RNAlater at -80 degrees C and the other half sent for histology. CDR1 and CDR2, per the germline V gene, are MNHNS and SASEGT. Taken from cysteine to phenylalanine, the CDR3 has 13 residues. Only the CDR3 region is kept as DNA, spanning 39 bases read in frame from base 1.

Sequenced material: tumor tissue from primary liver carcinoma. Recombination connected TRBV6-1 to TRBJ1-5; confidence is insufficient to name the D gene. This TCR was recovered from a man in his forties or fifties with primary liver carcinoma and hepatitis B virus infection. This receptor has the CDR3 CACSEAKGQPQHF. DNA sequence: TGTGCCTGCAGTGAAGCGAAGGGCCAGCCTCAGCATTTT.